One sample yielded the 20 T cell receptor beta chains listed below, sequenced in a study of blood T cells in healthy people across ages. With a J-beta primer mix and a sample-barcoded 5' primer, a second PCR ran about 7 to 11 cycles. TCRdb reprocessed the 5' RACE reads via MiXCR and lists one record per CDR3 protein. The sample shows around 2 million distinct CDR3 sequences, more than 35% of them seen only once. Sequencing input: blood. The receptor source for this set is a human donor in good health.

This clonotype was observed a few times. The chain carries TRBV12-3 or TRBV12-4 and TRBJ1-6, with TRBD1 matching 9 bases. The J segment lost 9 bases and the V segment lost 6 bases, leaving 6 bases of the junction unmatched. CDR3 length: 14 amino acids. For the CDR3, the DNA is TGTGCCAGCAGACCGGACAGGGGACGTTCACCCCTCCACTTT. Protein product: CASRPDRGRSPLHF.

V usage is TRBV12-3 or TRBV12-4 and J usage is TRBJ2-1; TRBD1 might be the D (6 bases). This CDR3 has 15 amino acids. V lost 1 base, J lost 9 bases, and 16 bases lay in between. CDR3 in amino acids: CASSLVTGWVGEQFF. In nucleotides, the CDR3 is TGTGCCAGCAGTTTAGTAACAGGGTGGGTGGGTGAGCAGTTCTTC.

V is TRBV7-2 and J is TRBJ1-1; D not resolved. The germline gives CDR1 SGHTA, CDR2 FQGNSA. Trimming took 5 bases from V and 3 from J, leaving 13 bases between them. This CDR3 is built from 14 residues. CDR3 DNA: TGTGCCAGCAGCCCTTACCGCCGGGACACTGAAGCTTTCTTT. This translates into CASSPYRRDTEAFF.

The chain employs TRBV2 and TRBJ1-1; weak D call: TRBD1 (5 bases). With 0 bases removed from V and 0 bases from J, the gap between germline ends came to 8 bases. Germline loops: CDR1 SNHLY, CDR2 FYNNEI. The CDR3 is 15 amino acids. The CDR3 bases are TGTGCCAGCAGTGAAGCGAGGGGAATGAACACTGAAGCTTTCTTT. Translated: CASSEARGMNTEAFF.

The rearrangement uses TRBV4-3 and TRBJ1-2; 7 bases are shared with TRBD1. There are 15 residues in the CDR3. V was clipped by 0 bases and J by 4 bases; unmatched bases: 5. The germline V gene has CDR1 LGHNA and CDR2 YSLEER. Here the CDR3 DNA reads TGCGCCAGCAGCCAAGATCAACAGGGGTCCTATGGCTACACCTTC. This sequence encodes CASSQDQQGSYGYTF.

The chain links TRBV4-1 to TRBJ2-7; a weak D match, TRBD2 (6 bases). The V and J ends lost 0 bases and 0 bases respectively, with 12 bases between them. The CDR3 is made up of 16 amino acids. Germline CDR1 is MGHRA and CDR2 is YSYEKL. The CDR3 nucleotides read TGCGCCAGCAGCCAAGATTGGGGGGTCCTCTCCTACGAGCAGTACTTC. It encodes CASSQDWGVLSYEQYF.

Turning to this clonotype: This sequence may be a read error, since a much larger clone differs from it by one base. V and J are TRBV5-1 and TRBJ2-1, with TRBD1 matching 7 bases. The V gene end was trimmed by 4 bases and the J gene end by 8 bases; junction bases not matched to a gene: 6. Germline V gene lookup returns CDR1 SGHRS and CDR2 YFSETQ. The CDR3 totals 13 residues. The CDR3 nucleotides are TGCGCCAGCAGCCCGGGACAGAACGATGAGCAGTTCTTC. As protein: CASSPGQNDEQFF.

The chain joins TRBV28 to TRBJ2-6, with D uncertain. CDR3 size: 18 residues. Trimming stripped 8 bases from V and 0 bases from J, with 20 bases between. Germline V CDR1 and CDR2: MDHEN, SYDVKM. Here the CDR3 reads CASQAPARVPSGANVLTF. The CDR3 region has the DNA TGTGCCAGCCAGGCCCCCGCAAGGGTCCCCTCTGGGGCCAACGTCCTGACTTTC.

The V call is TRBV29-1, the J call TRBJ2-2, with D possibly being TRBD1 (6 bases). In germline, CDR1 is SQVTM, CDR2 ANQGSEA. The CDR3 covers 13 residues. Trimming stripped 8 bases from V and 2 bases from J, with 12 bases between. CDR3 residues: CSSRDTNTGELFF. In DNA form, the CDR3 reads TGCAGCTCCAGGGACACTAACACCGGGGAGCTGTTTTTT.

This clonotype was seen a handful of times. The chain couples TRBV6-5 to TRBJ1-5; D may be TRBD1 (5 bases). The CDR3 runs 16 residues. Germline V gene sequence: CDR1 MNHEY, CDR2 SVGAGI. Trimming pared 6 bases from V and 0 bases from J, leaving 15 bases between. CDR3 region: CASSTGLHNSNQPQHF. For the CDR3, the DNA is TGTGCCAGCAGCACGGGACTACATAATAGCAATCAGCCCCAGCATTTT.

The chain combines TRBV29-1 with TRBJ2-7, with D possibly matching TRBD2 (7 bases). The CDR3 is 14 amino acids. Deletions cut 6 bases from V and 1 base from J, with 16 bases between. CDR1 and CDR2 (germline): SQVTM, ANQGSEA. CDR3 residues: CSVQRGADSYEQYF. Here the CDR3 DNA reads TGCAGCGTCCAACGGGGGGCCGATTCCTACGAGCAGTACTTC.

The rearrangement links TRBV7-2 to TRBJ1-2, with 10 bases that match TRBD1. The CDR3 contains 15 residues. Per the germline V gene, CDR1 is SGHTA and CDR2 is FQGNSA. V lost 2 bases to trimming and J lost 8 bases; unmatched junction nucleotides: 8. DNA of the CDR3: TGTGCCAGCAGCTTATTAGTCGGGACAGGGGAGGGCTACACCTTC. Translated: CASSLLVGTGEGYTF.

Worth noting for this clonotype: A much larger clone lies a single base off, so this may be a read error. The J gene is TRBJ2-3, the V gene TRBV3-1, with D unclear. Germline-derived CDR1 and CDR2 are LGHDT and YNNKEL (reference sequence). The germline V and J ends were trimmed by 4 bases and 4 bases, with 6 bases remaining between them. The CDR3 contains 12 residues. CDR3 protein: CASSRDADTQYF. DNA of the CDR3: TGTGCCAGCAGCCGAGACGCAGATACGCAGTATTTT.

This clonotype was detected a few times. The chain is built from TRBV24-1 and TRBJ2-1; D gene uncertain. The CDR3 sequence is 16 residues long. CDR1 is KGHDR and CDR2 is SFDVKD in the germline V gene. With 1 base removed from V and 0 bases from J, the gap between germline ends came to 9 bases. The CDR3 DNA follows: TGTGCCACCAGTGATTTTCGAGACTCCTCCTACAATGAGCAGTTCTTC. It is translated as CATSDFRDSSYNEQFF.

This chain uses TRBV7-2 with TRBJ1-4, with D perhaps matching TRBD1 (5 bases). This CDR3 comprises 13 residues. V lost 7 bases, J lost 7 bases, and 13 bases lay in between. CDR1 is SGHTA, CDR2 FQGNSA, per germline. CDR3 DNA: TGTGCCAGCACCACGGGACGGAGTGAAAAACTGTTTTTT. Protein product: CASTTGRSEKLFF.

This rearrangement joins TRBV7-7 to TRBJ2-5; tentative D call: TRBD1 (5 bases). The ends were cut back, 4 bases at V and 2 bases at J, with 14 bases in the middle. This CDR3 contains 15 residues. Germline-derived CDR1 and CDR2 are SSHAT and FNYEAQ (reference sequence). The CDR3 reads CASSYRPSGQETQYF. The CDR3 DNA is TGTGCCAGCAGCTACCGGCCCTCAGGGCAAGAGACCCAGTACTTC.

In nucleotides, the CDR3 is TGCAGTGCACCCCGACTCCCCAACACTGAAGCTTTCTTT. Encoded protein: CSAPRLPNTEAFF. The genes are TRBV20-1 and TRBJ1-1; unclear D gene. The length of the CDR3 is 13 residues. Germline CDR1 reads DFQATT; CDR2 reads SNEGSKA (reference sequence). Trimming took off 6 bases at V and 2 bases at J, with 13 bases between the two ends.

The CDR3 sequence is CASSLGRPIGANVLTF. The CDR3 DNA reads as TGTGCCAGCAGCTTAGGGCGGCCGATCGGGGCCAACGTCCTGACTTTC. This chain connects TRBV11-2 to TRBJ2-6, with D uncertain. CDR3 length equals 16 residues. Trimming took 1 base from V and 4 from J, leaving 11 bases between them. The V gene's germline CDR1 is SGHAT and CDR2 FQNNGV. Based on the CDR3 plus reference TRBV11-2 and TRBJ2-6, the full variable domain is EAGVAQSPRYKIIEKRQSVAFWCNPISGHATLYWYQQILGQGPKLLIQFQNNGVVDDSQLPKDRFSAERLKGVDSTLKIQPAKLEDSAVYLCASSLGRPIGANVLTFGAGSRLTVL.

The V call is TRBV4-1, the J call TRBJ2-7; possibly TRBD2 for D (5 bases). Germline CDR1 is MGHRA and CDR2 is YSYEKL. The CDR3 sequence is 15 residues long. Trimming removed 2 bases from V and 0 bases from J, with 11 bases in between. The chain's CDR3 is CASSQLEDSSYEQYF. CDR3 coding DNA: TGCGCCAGCAGCCAACTAGAGGACTCCTCCTACGAGCAGTACTTC.

This clonotype was counted a few times. A single base separates this from a much larger clone, so it may be a read error. The rearrangement joins TRBV7-2 to TRBJ2-2, with TRBD2 identical over 9 bases. This CDR3 has 15 amino acids. The V gene end was trimmed by 6 bases and the J gene end by 5 bases; junction bases not matched to a gene: 7. Germline V gene sequence: CDR1 SGHTA, CDR2 FQGNSA. As DNA, the CDR3 is TGTGCCAGCAGTGAGCGGGGGGACAAGACCGGGGAGCTGTTTTTT. Translated, it gives CASSERGDKTGELFF.